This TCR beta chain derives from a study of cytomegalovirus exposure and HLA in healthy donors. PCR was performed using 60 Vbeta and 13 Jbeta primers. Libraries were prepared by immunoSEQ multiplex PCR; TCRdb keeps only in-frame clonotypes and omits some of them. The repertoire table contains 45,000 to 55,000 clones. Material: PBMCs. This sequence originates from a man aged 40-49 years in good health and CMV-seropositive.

In nucleotides, the CDR3 is TGTGCCAGCAGCGTAGATCAGGCTCGAAGCACAGATACGCAGTATTTT. It codes for CASSVDQARSTDTQYF. The chain joins TRBV9 to TRBJ2-3; D not resolved. This CDR3 comprises 16 residues. Germline V lookup: CDR1 SGDLS, CDR2 YYNGEE. The ends were cut back, 0 bases at V and 0 bases at J, with 11 bases in the middle. Supplemented by reference TRBV9 and TRBJ2-3, the full variable domain reads DSGVTQTPKHLITATGQRVTLRCSPRSGDLSVYWYQQSLDQGLQFLIQYYNGEERAKGNILERFSAQQFPDLHSELNLSSLELGDSALYFCASSVDQARSTDTQYFGPGTRLTVL.